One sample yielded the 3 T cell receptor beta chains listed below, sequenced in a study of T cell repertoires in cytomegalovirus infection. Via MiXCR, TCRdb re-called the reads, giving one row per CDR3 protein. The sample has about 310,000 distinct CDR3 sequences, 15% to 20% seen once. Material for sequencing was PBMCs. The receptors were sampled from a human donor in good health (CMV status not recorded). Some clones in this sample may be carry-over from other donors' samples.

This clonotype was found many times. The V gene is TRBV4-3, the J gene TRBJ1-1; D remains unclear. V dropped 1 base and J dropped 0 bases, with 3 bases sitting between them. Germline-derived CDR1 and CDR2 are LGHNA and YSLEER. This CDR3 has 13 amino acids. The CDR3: CASSQVMNTEAFF. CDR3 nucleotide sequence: TGCGCCAGCAGCCAAGTAATGAACACTGAAGCTTTCTTT.

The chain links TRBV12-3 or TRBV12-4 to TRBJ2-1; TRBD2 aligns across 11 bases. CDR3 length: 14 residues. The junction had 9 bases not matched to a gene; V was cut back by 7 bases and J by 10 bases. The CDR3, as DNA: TGTGCCAGCAAGTTTGGGTCTAGCGGGGGGGAGCAGTTCTTC. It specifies CASKFGSSGGEQFF.

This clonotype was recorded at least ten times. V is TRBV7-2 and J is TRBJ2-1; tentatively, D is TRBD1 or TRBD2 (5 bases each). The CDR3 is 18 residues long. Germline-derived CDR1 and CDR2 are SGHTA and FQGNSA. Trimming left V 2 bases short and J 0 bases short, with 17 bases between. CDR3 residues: CASSLPRGTTSSYNEQFF. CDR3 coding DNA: TGTGCCAGCAGCTTACCTAGAGGGACCACCAGCTCCTACAATGAGCAGTTCTTC.